The rows below give T cell receptor beta chains drawn from one sample of a study of T-cell reconstitution after alpha-beta-depleted transplantation in children. TCRdb independently ran MiXCR on the PCR reads; one entry per CDR3 protein. The repertoire has approximately 91,000 distinct CDR3 sequences, approximately 8.4% of them found once; the top ten carry 6.9%. The specimen comprised PBMCs from the stem cell graft donor, sampled from the stem cell graft. The receptor set was obtained from a human donor who donated a stem cell graft to a child with congenital amegakaryocytic thrombocytopenia. The CDR3 runs from the conserved cysteine through the conserved F or W. Fields, in order: J gene, V gene, CDR3 length, D gene, clone size, CDR3 protein, CDR3 DNA. D genes are given only for firm matches. Size values are once, few and many counts, or a class for expanded clones, and some rows have none.

J gene: TRBJ2-3; V gene: TRBV12-3/TRBV12-4; CDR3 length: 13; D gene: TRBD2; clone size: many; CDR3 protein: CASRLAASGTQYF; CDR3 DNA: TGTGCCAGCAGGCTAGCGGCTTCGGGTACGCAGTATTTT
J gene: TRBJ1-2; V gene: TRBV20-1; CDR3 length: 14; D gene: .; clone size: many; CDR3 protein: CSADLTDYGYGYTF; CDR3 DNA: TGCAGTGCTGACCTGACAGATTATGGCTATGGCTACACCTTC
J gene: TRBJ2-1; V gene: TRBV25-1; CDR3 length: 12; D gene: .; clone size: many; CDR3 protein: CASSETYNEQFF; CDR3 DNA: TGTGCCAGCAGTGAAACCTACAATGAGCAGTTCTTC
J gene: TRBJ2-1; V gene: TRBV12-3/TRBV12-4; CDR3 length: 13; D gene: .; clone size: many; CDR3 protein: CASTQTASGEQFF; CDR3 DNA: TGTGCCAGCACCCAGACCGCGTCGGGGGAGCAGTTCTTC
J gene: TRBJ2-1; V gene: TRBV12-3/TRBV12-4; CDR3 length: 15; D gene: TRBD1; clone size: .; CDR3 protein: CASRGGTGGYNEQFF; CDR3 DNA: TGTGCCAGCAGGGGGGGGACAGGGGGATACAATGAGCAGTTCTTC
J gene: TRBJ1-2; V gene: TRBV20-1; CDR3 length: 16; D gene: .; clone size: many; CDR3 protein: CSAYPLGVYFNYGYTF; CDR3 DNA: TGCAGTGCTTACCCCCTGGGCGTCTATTTTAACTATGGCTACACCTTC
J gene: TRBJ1-1; V gene: TRBV5-1; CDR3 length: 18; D gene: TRBD1; clone size: many; CDR3 protein: CASSLIPGQGGGNTEAFF; CDR3 DNA: TGCGCCAGCAGCTTGATCCCGGGACAGGGAGGGGGTAACACTGAAGCTTTCTTT
J gene: TRBJ1-3; V gene: TRBV9; CDR3 length: 16; D gene: .; clone size: many; CDR3 protein: CASSVTAGPSGNTIYF; CDR3 DNA: TGTGCCAGCAGCGTGACAGCAGGGCCTTCTGGAAACACCATATATTTT
J gene: TRBJ1-1; V gene: TRBV3-1; CDR3 length: 13; D gene: .; clone size: many; CDR3 protein: CASSQDLNTEAFF; CDR3 DNA: TGTGCCAGCAGCCAGGACTTGAACACTGAAGCTTTCTTT
J gene: TRBJ1-2; V gene: TRBV6-2/TRBV6-3; CDR3 length: 12; D gene: .; clone size: many; CDR3 protein: CASNNGGGLDTF; CDR3 DNA: TGTGCCAGCAACAACGGGGGAGGCCTCGACACCTTC
J gene: TRBJ1-2; V gene: TRBV10-1; CDR3 length: 12; D gene: .; clone size: many; CDR3 protein: CASTRANYGYTF; CDR3 DNA: TGCGCCAGCACCAGGGCCAACTATGGCTACACCTTC
J gene: TRBJ2-3; V gene: TRBV7-3; CDR3 length: 15; D gene: .; clone size: many; CDR3 protein: CASSLQGYGTDTQYF; CDR3 DNA: TGTGCCAGCAGCTTACAAGGTTATGGCACAGATACGCAGTATTTT
J gene: TRBJ1-1; V gene: TRBV7-6; CDR3 length: 13; D gene: .; clone size: many; CDR3 protein: CASSGAGYTEAFF; CDR3 DNA: TGTGCCAGCAGCGGTGCAGGGTACACTGAAGCTTTCTTT
J gene: TRBJ1-5; V gene: TRBV7-9; CDR3 length: 12; D gene: TRBD1; clone size: many; CDR3 protein: CATGGENQPQHF; CDR3 DNA: TGTGCCACAGGGGGGGAGAATCAGCCCCAGCATTTT
J gene: TRBJ2-6; V gene: TRBV30; CDR3 length: 16; D gene: .; clone size: once; CDR3 protein: CAWSGGLISGANVLTF; CDR3 DNA: TGTGCCTGGAGTGGCGGACTGATCTCTGGGGCCAACGTCCTGACTTTC
J gene: TRBJ2-7; V gene: TRBV12-3/TRBV12-4; CDR3 length: 12; D gene: .; clone size: many; CDR3 protein: CASSLGTYEQYF; CDR3 DNA: TGTGCCAGCAGTTTGGGGACCTACGAGCAGTACTTC
J gene: TRBJ1-4; V gene: TRBV20-1; CDR3 length: 13; D gene: .; clone size: many; CDR3 protein: CSARGDGNEKLFF; CDR3 DNA: TGCAGTGCTAGGGGTGACGGTAATGAAAAACTGTTTTTT